The sample holds a few counts of the clone carrying this T cell receptor (beta chain). Its target is not known. This sample is drawn from a study of blood T cells in healthy people across ages. About the research overall: Using template switching, researchers captured about one barcoded beta molecule for each two T cells. Overall study results and limits: The percentage of naive T cells correlated strongly with TCR beta diversity. Roughly linear age-related decline in beta diversity appeared, significant by age 40.

CDR3 size: 16 residues. The V gene's germline CDR1 is MGHRA and CDR2 YSYEKL. J was trimmed by 7 bases and V by 5 bases; bases with no gene match: 15. The authors ran a second PCR of 7 to 11 cycles using a sample-barcoded 5' primer and a J-beta primer mix. Tagging of each cDNA molecule was performed by a template-switch adaptor with 12 random nucleotides. TCRdb redid the calling of the 5' RACE reads with MiXCR, one entry per CDR3 protein. The sample carries 1.5 million to 2 million distinct CDR3 sequences, less than 50% recorded once. The sequence was collected from a middle-aged woman in good health. Sequencing used blood. The chain uses TRBV4-1 and TRBJ2-7, with 9 bases identical to TRBD2. CDR3: CASSSSVLAGPWEQYF. As DNA, the CDR3 is TGCGCCAGCAGCTCGAGCGTCCTAGCGGGGCCTTGGGAGCAGTACTTC.